This T cell receptor (beta chain) was profiled in a study of response to subunit inactivated influenza vaccine. MiXCR, applied by TCRdb to the RT-PCR reads, yields one record per CDR3 protein. This sample has around 530,000 distinct CDR3 sequences, with around 11% found just once. Trimming took off 4 bases at V and 5 bases at J, with 8 bases between the two ends. The germline V gene has CDR1 WNHNN and CDR2 SYGVQD (reference sequence). This CDR3 contains 13 residues. The chain combines TRBV10-1 with TRBJ1-4; D is uncertain. This TCR was sampled from a man in his fifties who received an inactivated influenza vaccine. Sequenced here: PBMCs from blood, sampled on the day of vaccination. In DNA form, the CDR3 reads TGCGCCAGCAGTGCGGGGAAGAATGAAAAACTGTTTTTT. It encodes CASSAGKNEKLFF.